This paragraph reports one T cell receptor beta chain. The data belong to a study of blood T cell repertoires in COVID-19. Study in general: Material from acute and convalescent COVID-19 was sourced from the United States, Italy and Spain.

This CDR3 comprises 13 residues. Germline CDR1 is SNHLY and CDR2 is FYNNEI. The V end lost 6 bases, the J end lost 7 bases, and 10 bases lay between the germline ends. The method was immunoSEQ multiplex PCR; TCRdb's version includes in-frame clones alone and lacks a portion of them. The data show hundreds of thousands of clones, with approximately 85% seen just once and roughly 5.3% held by the top ten. The sequenced material came from peripheral blood. The sequence was obtained from a man aged 45-65 years with active or convalescent COVID-19. The V and J genes are TRBV2 and TRBJ1-6; TRBD1 is a possible D gene (6 bases). The CDR3 spells CASRQGLNSPLHF. The CDR3, as DNA: TGTGCCAGCAGGCAGGGGCTAAATTCACCCCTCCACTTT. Complete variable domain (other parts from reference TRBV2 and TRBJ1-6): EPEVTQTPSHQVTQMGQEVILRCVPISNHLYFYWYRQILGQKVEFLVSFYNNEISEKSEIFDDQFSVERPDGSNFTLKIRSTKLEDSAMYFCASRQGLNSPLHFGNGTRLTVT.